Listed here is a single T cell receptor (beta chain). Its antigen is still unknown. The data stem from a study of regulatory T cells in long-lasting Graves disease. Study summary: Over 5 years of antithyroid drugs with positive TSH receptor antibodies was taken to mean persistent Graves' disease. Findings of the study overall: It was peripheral blood alone, not thyroid tissue, that was studied.

Arm-PCR of CDR3 regions and iRepertoire HTBI primers were the basis on which TCR beta libraries were built. TCRdb re-derived calls from the multiplex PCR reads in MiXCR, one entry per CDR3 protein. The table shows more than 300,000 distinct CDR3 sequences, with roughly 25% occurring only once. The CDR3 runs 16 residues. V gave up 2 bases and J gave up 3 bases; unmatched junction bases: 13. Germline V gives CDR1 SQVTM, CDR2 ANQGSEA. Time point defined: persistent/refractory GD, antithyroid drugs over 5 years with positive TRAb. The authors made the TCR library using RNA they extracted from PBMCs. Sequencing was performed on peripheral blood mononuclear cells (PBMCs), taken when the disease was refractory, from a patient treated with antithyroid drugs. This clonotype was obtained from a middle-aged woman with Graves disease. The chain employs TRBV29-1 and TRBJ2-7, with TRBD1 identical over 7 bases. Here the CDR3 reads CSVETHRGTGIYEQYF. CDR3 bases: TGCAGCGTTGAAACACACAGGGGAACTGGGATCTACGAGCAGTACTTC.